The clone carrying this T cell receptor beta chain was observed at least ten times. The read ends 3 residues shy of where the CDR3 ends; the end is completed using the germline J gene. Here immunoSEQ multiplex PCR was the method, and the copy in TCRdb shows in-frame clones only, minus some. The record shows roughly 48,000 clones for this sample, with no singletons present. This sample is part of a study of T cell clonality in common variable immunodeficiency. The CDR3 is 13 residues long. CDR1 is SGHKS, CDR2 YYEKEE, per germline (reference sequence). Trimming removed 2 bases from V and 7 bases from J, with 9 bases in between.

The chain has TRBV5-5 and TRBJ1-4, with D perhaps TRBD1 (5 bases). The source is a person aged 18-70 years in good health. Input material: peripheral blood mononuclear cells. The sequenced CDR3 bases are TGTGCCAGCAGCTTAAAGGGGCGTGAAAAA. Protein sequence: CASSLKGREK. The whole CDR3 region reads CASSLKGREKLFF.